This TCR beta chain is drawn from a study of OX40 agonist ivuxolimab in advanced cancers. Findings of the study overall: With doses of 0.1-3.0 mg/kg, partial responders showed among the lowest clonal expansion.

Produced via immunoSEQ multiplex PCR; TCRdb's table is partial and in-frame only. The sample holds more than 65,000 clones; 70% to 90% are singletons and the top ten take almost 6%. V gave up 5 bases and J gave up 0 bases, with 10 bases separating them. The CDR3 consists of 14 residues. Germline loops: CDR1 ENHRY, CDR2 SYGVKD. With regard to this clone: What it binds is unknown.

The receptor was isolated from an adult with an advanced solid tumor such as melanoma, head and neck, liver or kidney cancer. Sequencing was performed on CD4+ or CD8+ T cells sorted from blood, taken in a trial of the OX40 agonist ivuxolimab. The chain joins TRBV10-3 to TRBJ1-1; no clear D. CDR3 sequence reads: CAISTSSVNTEAFF. In nucleotides, the CDR3 is TGTGCCATCAGTACTTCCTCGGTGAACACTGAAGCTTTCTTT.